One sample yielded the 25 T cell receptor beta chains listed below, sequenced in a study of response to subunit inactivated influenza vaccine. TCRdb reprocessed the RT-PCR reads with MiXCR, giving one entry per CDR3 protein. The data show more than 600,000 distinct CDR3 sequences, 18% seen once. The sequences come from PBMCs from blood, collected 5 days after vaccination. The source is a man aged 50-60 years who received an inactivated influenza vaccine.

CDR3 sequence reads: CASSFLLTSVGYTF. The CDR3 DNA reads TGTGCCAGCAGTTTCCTACTGACCTCTGTTGGCTACACCTTC. The chain has TRBV6-2 or TRBV6-3 and TRBJ1-2; D remains ambiguous. V was shortened by 4 bases and J by 7 bases, with 16 bases between the two germline ends. The V gene's germline CDR1 is MNHEY and CDR2 SVGEGT. The CDR3 is 14 amino acids.

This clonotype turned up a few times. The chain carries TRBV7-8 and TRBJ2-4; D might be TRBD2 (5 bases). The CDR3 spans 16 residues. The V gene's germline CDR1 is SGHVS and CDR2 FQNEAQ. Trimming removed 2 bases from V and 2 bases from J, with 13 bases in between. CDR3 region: CASSLILRETKNIQYF. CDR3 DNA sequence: TGTGCCAGCAGCTTAATATTACGGGAAACCAAAAACATTCAGTACTTC.

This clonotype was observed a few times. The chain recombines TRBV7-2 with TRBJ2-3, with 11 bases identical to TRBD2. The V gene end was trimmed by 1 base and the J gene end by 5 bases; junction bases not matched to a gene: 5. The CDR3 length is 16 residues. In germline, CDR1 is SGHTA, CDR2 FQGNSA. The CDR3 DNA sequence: TGTGCCAGCAGCTTAGTCTCTAGCGGGAGGATAGATACGCAGTATTTT. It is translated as CASSLVSSGRIDTQYF.

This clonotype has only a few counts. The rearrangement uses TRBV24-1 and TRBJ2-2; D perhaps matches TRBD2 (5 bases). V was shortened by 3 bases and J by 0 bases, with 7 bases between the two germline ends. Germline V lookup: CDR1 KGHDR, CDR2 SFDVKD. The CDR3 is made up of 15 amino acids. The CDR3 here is CATSDTGTNTGELFF. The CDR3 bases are TGTGCCACCAGTGATACCGGGACGAACACCGGGGAGCTGTTTTTT.

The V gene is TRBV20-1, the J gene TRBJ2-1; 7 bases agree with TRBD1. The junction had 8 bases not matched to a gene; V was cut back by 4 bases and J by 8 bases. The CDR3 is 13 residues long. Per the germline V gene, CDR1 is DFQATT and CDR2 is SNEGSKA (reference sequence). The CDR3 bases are TGCAGTGCTAACAGGGGTTGGGACGATGAGCAGTTCTTC. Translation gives CSANRGWDDEQFF.

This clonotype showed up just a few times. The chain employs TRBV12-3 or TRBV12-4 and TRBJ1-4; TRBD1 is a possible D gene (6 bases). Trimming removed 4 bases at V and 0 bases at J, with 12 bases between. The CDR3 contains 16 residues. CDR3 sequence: CASSYRGGATNEKLFF. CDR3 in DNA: TGTGCCAGCAGTTACCGAGGGGGAGCAACTAATGAAAAACTGTTTTTT.

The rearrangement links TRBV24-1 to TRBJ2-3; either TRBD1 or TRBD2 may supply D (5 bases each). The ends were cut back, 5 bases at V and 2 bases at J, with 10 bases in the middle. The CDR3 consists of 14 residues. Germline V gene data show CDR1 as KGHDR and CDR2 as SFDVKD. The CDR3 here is CATSVGTATDTQYF. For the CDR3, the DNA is TGTGCCACCAGTGTTGGGACCGCCACAGATACGCAGTATTTT.

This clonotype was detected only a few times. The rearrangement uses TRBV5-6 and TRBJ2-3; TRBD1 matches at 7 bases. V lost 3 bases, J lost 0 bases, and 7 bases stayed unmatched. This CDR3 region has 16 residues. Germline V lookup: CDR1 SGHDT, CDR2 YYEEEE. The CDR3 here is CASSYIDRESTDTQYF. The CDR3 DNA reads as TGTGCCAGCAGCTATATCGACAGGGAGAGCACAGATACGCAGTATTTT.

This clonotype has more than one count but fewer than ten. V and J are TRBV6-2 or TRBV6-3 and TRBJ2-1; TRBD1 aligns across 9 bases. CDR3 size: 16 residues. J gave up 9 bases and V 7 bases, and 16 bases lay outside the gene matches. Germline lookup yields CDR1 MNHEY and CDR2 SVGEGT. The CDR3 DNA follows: TGTGCCAGCATCGACCATCCGGGACAGGGCTTTCCTGAGCAGTTCTTC. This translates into CASIDHPGQGFPEQFF.

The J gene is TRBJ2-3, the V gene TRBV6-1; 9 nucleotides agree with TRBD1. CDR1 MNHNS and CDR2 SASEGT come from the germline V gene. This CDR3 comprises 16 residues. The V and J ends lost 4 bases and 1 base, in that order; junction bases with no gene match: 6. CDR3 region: CASSGSRTGGTDTQYF. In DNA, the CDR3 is TGTGCCAGCAGTGGCTCCAGGACAGGGGGCACAGATACGCAGTATTTT.

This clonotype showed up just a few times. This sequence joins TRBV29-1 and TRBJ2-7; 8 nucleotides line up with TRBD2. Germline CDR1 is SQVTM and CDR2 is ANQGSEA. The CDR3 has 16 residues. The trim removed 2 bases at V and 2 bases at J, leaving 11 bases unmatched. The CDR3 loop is CSVELRGAGVPYEQYF. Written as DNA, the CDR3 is TGCAGCGTTGAACTACGGGGAGCGGGAGTTCCCTACGAGCAGTACTTC.

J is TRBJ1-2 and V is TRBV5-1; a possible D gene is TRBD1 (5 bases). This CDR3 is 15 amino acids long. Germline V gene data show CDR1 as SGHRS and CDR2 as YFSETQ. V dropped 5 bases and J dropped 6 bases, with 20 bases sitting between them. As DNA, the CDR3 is TGCGCCAGCAGTCTGATGACGACAGTCTCTGATGGCTACACCTTC. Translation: CASSLMTTVSDGYTF.

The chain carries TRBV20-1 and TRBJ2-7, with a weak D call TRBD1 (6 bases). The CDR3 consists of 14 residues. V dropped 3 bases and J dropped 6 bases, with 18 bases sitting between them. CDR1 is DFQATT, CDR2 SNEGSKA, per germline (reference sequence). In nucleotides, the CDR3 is TGCAGTGCTAGGCCCCTAACAGGGTTGGGCGAGCAGTACTTC. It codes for CSARPLTGLGEQYF.

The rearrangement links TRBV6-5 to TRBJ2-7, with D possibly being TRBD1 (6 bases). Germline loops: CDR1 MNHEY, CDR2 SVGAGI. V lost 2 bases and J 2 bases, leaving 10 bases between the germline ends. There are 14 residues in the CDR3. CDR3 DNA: TGTGCCAGCAGTTACACACAGGGCGCCTACGAGCAGTACTTC. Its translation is CASSYTQGAYEQYF.

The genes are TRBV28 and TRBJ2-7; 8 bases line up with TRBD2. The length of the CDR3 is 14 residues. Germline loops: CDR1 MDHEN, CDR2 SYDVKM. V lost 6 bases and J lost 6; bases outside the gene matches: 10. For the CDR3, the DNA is TGTGCCAGCAGCCGCTACCGGGGGGGTAGCGAGCAGTACTTC. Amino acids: CASSRYRGGSEQYF. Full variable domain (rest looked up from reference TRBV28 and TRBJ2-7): DVKVTQSSRYLVKRTGEKVFLECVQDMDHENMFWYRQDPGLGLRLIYFSYDVKMKEKGDIPEGYSVSREKKERFSLILESASTNQTSMYLCASSRYRGGSEQYFGPGTRLTVT.

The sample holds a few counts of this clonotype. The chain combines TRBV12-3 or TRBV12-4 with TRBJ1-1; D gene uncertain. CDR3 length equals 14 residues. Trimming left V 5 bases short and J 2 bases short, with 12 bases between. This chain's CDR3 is CASSPDGPNTEAFF. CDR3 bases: TGTGCCAGCAGTCCCGACGGACCAAACACTGAAGCTTTCTTT.

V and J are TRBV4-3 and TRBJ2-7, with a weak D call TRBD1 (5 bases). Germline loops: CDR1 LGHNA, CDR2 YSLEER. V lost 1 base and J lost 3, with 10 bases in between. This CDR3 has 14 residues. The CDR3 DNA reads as TGCGCCAGCAGCCAAGGACTTGGACACTACGAGCAGTACTTC. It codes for CASSQGLGHYEQYF.

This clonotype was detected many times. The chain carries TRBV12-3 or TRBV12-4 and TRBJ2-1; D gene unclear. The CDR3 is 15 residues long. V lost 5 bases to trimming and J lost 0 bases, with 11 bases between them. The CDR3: CASSAGFSSYNEQFF. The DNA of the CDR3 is TGTGCCAGCAGTGCAGGTTTTAGCTCCTACAATGAGCAGTTCTTC.

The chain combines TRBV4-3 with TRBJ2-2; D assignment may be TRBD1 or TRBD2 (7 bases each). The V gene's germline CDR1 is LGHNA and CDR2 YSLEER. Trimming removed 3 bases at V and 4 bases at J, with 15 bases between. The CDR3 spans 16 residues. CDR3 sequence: CASSQPRGGFTGELFF. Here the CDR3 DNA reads TGCGCCAGCAGCCAGCCCAGGGGGGGATTCACCGGGGAGCTGTTTTTT.

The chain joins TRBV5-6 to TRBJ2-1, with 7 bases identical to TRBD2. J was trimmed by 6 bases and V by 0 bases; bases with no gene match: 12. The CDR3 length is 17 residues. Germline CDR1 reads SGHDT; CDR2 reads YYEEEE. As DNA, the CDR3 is TGTGCCAGCAGCTTGGCTCTAGCGGTTCCTGGGACCAATGAGCAGTTCTTC. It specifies CASSLALAVPGTNEQFF. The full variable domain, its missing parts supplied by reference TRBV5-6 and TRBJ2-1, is DAGVTQSPTHLIKTRGQQVTLRCSPKSGHDTVSWYQQALGQGPQFIFQYYEEEERQRGNFPDRFSGHQFPNYSSELNVNALLLGDSALYLCASSLALAVPGTNEQFFGPGTRLTVL.

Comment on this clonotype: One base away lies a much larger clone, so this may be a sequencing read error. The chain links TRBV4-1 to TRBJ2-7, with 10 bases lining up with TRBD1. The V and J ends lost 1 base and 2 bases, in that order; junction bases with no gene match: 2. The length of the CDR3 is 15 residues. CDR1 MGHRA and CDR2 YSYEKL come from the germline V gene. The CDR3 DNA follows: TGCGCCAGCAGCCAAGGGACAGGGGGGACCTACGAGCAGTACTTC. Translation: CASSQGTGGTYEQYF.

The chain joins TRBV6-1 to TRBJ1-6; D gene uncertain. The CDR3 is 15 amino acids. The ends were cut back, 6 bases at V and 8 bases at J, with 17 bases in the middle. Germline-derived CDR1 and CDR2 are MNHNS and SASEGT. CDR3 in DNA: TGTGCCAGCAGCCCCGGGAGCGCTCGGGATTCACCCCTCCACTTT. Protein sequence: CASSPGSARDSPLHF.

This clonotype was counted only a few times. The CDR3 here is CATSDPGQGVNQPQHF. The DNA for the CDR3 is TGTGCCACCAGTGATCCGGGACAGGGGGTGAATCAGCCCCAGCATTTT. The chain is built from TRBV24-1 and TRBJ1-5, with 11 bases lining up with TRBD1. After removal of 3 bases from V and 4 bases from J, the junction contained 4 bases not matched to a gene. Germline CDR1 KGHDR, CDR2 SFDVKD. This CDR3 spans 16 amino acids.

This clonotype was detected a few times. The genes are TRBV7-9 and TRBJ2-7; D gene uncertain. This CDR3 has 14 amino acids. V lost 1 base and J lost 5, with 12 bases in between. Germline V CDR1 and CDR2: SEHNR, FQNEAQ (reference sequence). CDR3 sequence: CASSLGVPLNEQYF. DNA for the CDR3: TGTGCCAGCAGCTTAGGAGTGCCGCTCAACGAGCAGTACTTC.

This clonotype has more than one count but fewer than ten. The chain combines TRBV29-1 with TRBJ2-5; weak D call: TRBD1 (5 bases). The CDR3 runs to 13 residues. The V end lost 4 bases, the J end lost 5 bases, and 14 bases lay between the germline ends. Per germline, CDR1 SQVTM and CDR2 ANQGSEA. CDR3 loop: CSVVYTPGETQYF. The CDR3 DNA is TGCAGCGTTGTTTACACCCCAGGGGAGACCCAGTACTTC.